The T cell receptor beta chain described here comes from a study of blood T cell repertoires in COVID-19. This CDR3 is 12 amino acids long. V lost 2 bases to trimming and J lost 4 bases, with 5 bases between them. Germline assignment: CDR1 KGHSH and CDR2 LQKENI. The method was immunoSEQ multiplex PCR; TCRdb's version includes in-frame clones alone and lacks a portion of them. The table includes more than 40,000 clones, about four fifths detected once. This sequence was found in a man aged 50 to 60 with acute or convalescent COVID-19. J is TRBJ1-1 and V is TRBV18, with D uncertain. Sequencing used peripheral blood. As DNA, the CDR3 is TGTGCCAGCTCACCATTTAGCACTGAAGCTTTCTTT. The encoded protein is CASSPFSTEAFF.